This T cell receptor beta chain was observed in a study of memory CD4+ T cells and cytomegalovirus serostatus. In the study overall: Healthy Belgian adult donors included roughly ten CMV-positive and some 23 CMV-negative people. Overall study findings and caveats: Of 150 to 200 reported CMV TCRbeta sequences, under 80 were found in memory CD4+ repertoires.

Single viable CD3+CD4+CD8-CD45RO+ cells were sorted as the memory CD4+ T cells. As regards this clone: Its antigen is undetermined.

The CDR3 extends over 11 amino acids. Germline loops: CDR1 MNHEY, CDR2 SMNVEV (reference sequence). V lost 2 bases, J lost 5 bases, and 3 bases lay in between. Authors' processing steps: After removing out-of-frame reads, around 2,000,000 distinct TCRbeta sequences remained. Assay: immunoSEQ multiplex PCR; the TCRdb copy retains only in-frame clones and omits some. The DNA gave D and trimming, while V, J and clone size come from that table. Here the sample spans approximately 88,000 clones, about four fifths being singletons. This chain connects TRBV27 to TRBJ2-5; no firm D call. The sample comprised memory CD4+ T cells from blood. This clonotype was obtained from an adult in good health and CMV-seropositive. In nucleotides, the CDR3 is TGTGCCAGCAGTTTAACCGAGACCCAGTACTTC. Its translation: CASSLTETQYF.